This paragraph reports one TCR beta chain. The antigen this receptor binds is unknown. No much larger clone is present one base from it, and per-base qualities are unavailable. These data are taken from a study of OX40 agonist ivuxolimab in advanced cancers. In the study overall: The costimulatory receptor OX40 (CD134) was targeted by ivuxolimab, a fully human IgG2 agonistic monoclonal antibody. Intravenous ivuxolimab was administered to patients every 2 weeks at six dose levels: 0.01, 0.1, 0.3, 1.5, 3 and 10 mg/kg. Among the roughly 50 dose-escalation patients, about 19 had hepatocellular carcinoma, 15 or so melanoma, 9 renal cell carcinoma and 9 head and neck cancer. The dose-escalation cohort was 82.7% male with a mean age of roughly 60 years, ranging from roughly 20 to 80. Patients were allowed to have had prior anti-PD-1, anti-PD-L1 or anti-CTLA-4 therapy, and 30% to 40% of the dose-escalation patients had been treated with checkpoint inhibitors. Partial responses were achieved by three dose-escalation patients, of whom one had hepatocellular carcinoma and two had cutaneous melanoma. The point of sequencing TCRbeta in the periphery was to test whether ivuxolimab changed TCR sequence diversity and drove clonal T-cell expansion. The paper covers the monotherapy dose-escalation part of the phase I ivuxolimab trial, which included N ≈ 57 patients.

Genomic DNA was isolated from the sorted cells so that the TCRbeta CDR3 region could be sequenced. The immunoSEQ Assay was used for sequencing of TCRbeta CDR3 regions. Imported from immuneACCESS, the table was reduced by TCRdb to in-frame sequences with V and J called. These copies leave out some clones; in studies compared against another copy, an unresolved V gene accounts for under half, and the cause of the remainder is not known. The table for this sample lists fewer than 110,000 clones; about 91% of them were counted only once. The ten top clones hold roughly 1.3% of the sample. The CDR3 spans 13 residues, from the cysteine through the phenylalanine. Only the CDR3 DNA is retained, 39 bases long and in frame from the first base. V was cut back by 3 bases and J by 1 base, leaving a gap of 7 bases between them. The germline V gene specifies MNHEY as CDR1 and SVGAGI as CDR2. The trial excluded patients who had a history of autoimmune disease or who were on systemic immunosuppression. In every dose cohort, peripheral blood was drawn for TCR sequencing at baseline, cycle 4 day 1, and cycle 7 day 1. Samples came from an open-label, multicenter, first-in-human phase I dose-escalation trial of ivuxolimab. Adults with locally advanced or metastatic head and neck squamous cell, hepatocellular, melanoma or renal cell carcinoma were enrolled in the trial. CD4+ and CD8+ T cells were sorted separately from peripheral blood before TCR sequencing.

Results and caveats for the whole study, not just this receptor: Low levels of normalized T-cell clonal expansion were also seen in some patients who did not respond. At doses from 0.1 to 3.0 mg/kg, clonal expansion was seen in both CD4+ and CD8+ blood T cells between baseline and week 6. After ivuxolimab, more expanded clones were found on average in CD8+ T cells than in CD4+ T cells. In partial responders in the 0.1-3.0 mg/kg groups, normalized peripheral clonal expansion was found to be among the lowest, especially among CD8+ T cells. The antigen specificity of the clonally expanded peripheral T cells was not determined.

This chain is built from TRBV6-5 and TRBJ2-7; the D gene cannot be resolved reliably. This specimen was CD4+ or CD8+ T cells sorted from blood, taken in a trial of the OX40 agonist ivuxolimab. This clonotype was sampled from an adult with an advanced solid tumor such as melanoma, head and neck, liver or kidney cancer. The CDR3 corresponds to CASSYLPSYEQYF. The DNA sequence is given as TGTGCCAGCAGTTATCTACCATCCTACGAGCAGTACTTC.